This is a list of T cell receptor beta chains from one sample in a study of CD8+CD57+ T cells in acquired aplastic anemia. A single record per CDR3 protein comes from TCRdb applying MiXCR to the reads. This table holds about 160,000 distinct CDR3 sequences, about 50% found once. Input material: sorted CD4+, CD8+, or CD8+CD57+ T cells (not recorded which) from PBMCs. The origin of the receptors is a human donor with aplastic anemia. Each CDR3 is given with its conserved first and last residue. The order of the fields is clone size, V gene, D gene, J gene, CDR3 protein, CDR3 DNA. The D gene is left open where the match is weak. Clone size is shown for a subset of rows, as once, few, many or a class of expanded clone.

few	TRBV25-1	NA	TRBJ1-2	CASSELGSPDDYGYTF	TGTGCCAGCAGTGAATTAGGCAGCCCGGACGACTATGGCTACACCTTC
many	TRBV5-1	NA	TRBJ2-7	CASPIYRAPYEQYF	TGCGCCAGCCCAATATACAGGGCCCCCTACGAGCAGTACTTC
NA	TRBV7-2	NA	TRBJ2-7	CASSLVTVSVYEQYF	TGTGCCAGCAGCTTAGTGACGGTCTCAGTCTACGAGCAGTACTTC
once	TRBV10-2	TRBD1	TRBJ2-3	CASSDPQGPVFTDTQYF	TGCGCCAGCAGTGACCCACAGGGGCCCGTTTTCACAGATACGCAGTATTTT
NA	TRBV6-5	TRBD1	TRBJ1-5	CASSYSGQLNQPQHF	TGTGCCAGCAGTTACTCGGGACAGCTCAATCAGCCCCAGCATTTT
NA	TRBV11-1	NA	TRBJ2-1	CASSFRTGEYEQFF	TGTGCCAGCAGCTTCAGGACTGGTGAATATGAGCAGTTCTTC
many	TRBV19	TRBD2	TRBJ2-1	CASMGRVNEQFF	TGTGCCAGTATGGGGAGGGTGAATGAGCAGTTCTTC
NA	TRBV11-1	TRBD1	TRBJ2-3	CASSSSGPGQGATDTQYF	TGTGCCAGCAGCTCCAGTGGGCCGGGACAGGGGGCAACAGATACGCAGTATTTT
NA	TRBV20-1	NA	TRBJ1-5	CSAGADSNQPQHF	TGCAGTGCGGGAGCAGACAGCAATCAGCCCCAGCATTTT
NA	TRBV2	NA	TRBJ2-2	CASRGWNTGELFF	TGTGCCAGCAGAGGGTGGAACACCGGGGAGCTGTTTTTT
NA	TRBV28	NA	TRBJ2-3	CATRPAELSSDTQYF	TGTGCCACCAGGCCAGCGGAATTGAGTTCAGATACGCAGTATTTT
NA	TRBV9	NA	TRBJ2-1	CASSVATDNEQFF	TGTGCCAGCAGCGTAGCCACAGATAATGAGCAGTTCTTC
many	TRBV24-1	TRBD2	TRBJ2-2	CATSDLPGTSGRGTGELFF	TGTGCCACCAGTGATTTGCCAGGGACTAGCGGGAGAGGCACCGGGGAGCTGTTTTTT
NA	TRBV20-1	NA	TRBJ1-1	CSARDPGNKGTEAFF	TGCAGTGCTAGAGATCCGGGAAATAAGGGCACTGAAGCTTTCTTT
few	TRBV20-1	NA	TRBJ2-7	CSARGGIYEQYF	TGCAGTGCTAGAGGGGGTATCTACGAGCAGTACTTC
many	TRBV19	TRBD1	TRBJ1-5	CGSTGGVGQPQHF	TGTGGATCGACAGGGGGCGTGGGTCAGCCCCAGCATTTT
NA	TRBV6-1	TRBD1	TRBJ1-6	CASRTTGLVDSPLHF	TGTGCCAGCAGAACGACAGGGTTGGTAGATTCACCCCTCCACTTT
NA	TRBV9	NA	TRBJ1-2	CAGSARNYGYTF	TGTGCCGGCAGCGCCCGGAACTATGGCTACACCTTC
NA	TRBV10-3	NA	TRBJ1-1	CAISDLEIMNTEAFF	TGTGCCATCAGTGACCTGGAGATCATGAACACTGAAGCTTTCTTT
NA	TRBV2	TRBD1	TRBJ2-5	CASSYDRGQETQYF	TGTGCCAGCAGTTACGACAGGGGCCAAGAGACCCAGTACTTC
NA	TRBV6-1	NA	TRBJ1-2	CASSHSGGPYGYTF	TGTGCCAGCAGCCACAGTGGGGGCCCCTATGGCTACACCTTC
many	TRBV29-1	NA	TRBJ1-2	CSVVIEGYGYTF	TGCAGCGTTGTGATCGAGGGCTATGGCTACACCTTC